This T cell receptor beta chain was sequenced during a study of blood T cell repertoires in COVID-19. Study summary: Spain, Italy and the United States supplied samples that represented acute and convalescent COVID-19. Sources were T cells, B-cell-depleted T cells, or PBMCs; the material itself was cDNA or gDNA.

Study processing details: From reference gene primer amplification, estimates of nucleated cell counts were derived. Measured with immunoSEQ multiplex PCR; TCRdb has only the in-frame clones, and not every one. From that table come the V and J calls and clone size; the DNA was used to work out D and trimming. The table shows about 61,000 clones, with 88% occurring only once. V was shortened by 5 bases and J by 3 bases, with 14 bases between the two germline ends. The germline CDR1 and CDR2 sequences are MNHEY and SVGAGI. The CDR3 is made up of 15 amino acids. Sequencing was carried out using peripheral blood. This sequence originates from an elderly woman with active COVID-19. The chain joins TRBV6-5 to TRBJ1-5; D perhaps matches TRBD1 (6 bases). CDR3 sequence reads: CASSRSDSYNQPQHF. The CDR3, as DNA: TGTGCCAGCAGTCGTTCGGACAGCTACAATCAGCCCCAGCATTTT.